A single sample gave rise to the 30 T cell receptor beta chains below, sequenced in a study of T cells in Graves' hyperthyroidism and ophthalmopathy. TCR beta CDR3 region amplification was performed from RNA transcripts. The primer set for the first-round RT-PCR of the TCR CDR3 was HTBI. TCRdb ran MiXCR on the multiplex PCR reads and lists one entry per CDR3 protein. The sample records under 400,000 distinct CDR3 sequences, around 16% being singletons. The sample taken for sequencing was blood. The receptors derive from a woman younger than 35 with Graves' hyperthyroidism that later progressed to Graves' ophthalmopathy.

There are many counts of this clonotype. The gene calls are TRBV30 and TRBJ2-1, with TRBD2 identical over 12 bases. This CDR3 is 20 amino acids long. The trim removed 0 bases at V and 0 bases at J, leaving 12 bases unmatched. Germline values: CDR1 GTSNPN, CDR2 SVGIG (reference sequence). The CDR3 bases are TGTGCCTGGAGTGTAGACCGACTAGCGGGGGCTCACAGCTCCTACAATGAGCAGTTCTTC. It translates to CAWSVDRLAGAHSSYNEQFF.

With regard to this clonotype: A much larger clone differs by one base, so this may be a read error. The chain employs TRBV27 and TRBJ2-7; 7 bases line up with TRBD2. There are 13 residues in the CDR3. The germline gives CDR1 MNHEY, CDR2 SMNVEV (reference sequence). The chain's CDR3 is CASQREGSYDQYF. In DNA, the CDR3 is TGTGCCAGCCAGCGGGAAGGGTCCTACGACCAGTACTTC.

In this sample, this clonotype turned up many times. The chain joins TRBV29-1 to TRBJ2-7; D gene ambiguous. Germline-derived CDR1 and CDR2 are SQVTM and ANQGSEA. The length of the CDR3 is 11 residues. The V and J ends lost 4 bases and 0 bases respectively, with 4 bases between them. As DNA, the CDR3 is TGCAGCGTTGCCGCCTCCTACGAGCAGTACTTC. It translates to CSVAASYEQYF.

This clonotype was seen at least ten times. DNA of the CDR3: TGTGCCAGCAGTTACGTTGGTAGCGGGACCACAGATACGCAGTATTTT. The encoded protein is CASSYVGSGTTDTQYF. The V call is TRBV6-6, the J call TRBJ2-3, with TRBD2 identical over 8 bases. Trimming removed 2 bases from V and 2 bases from J; junction bases left unmatched: 6. CDR1 and CDR2 (germline): MNHNY, SVGAGI (reference sequence). The CDR3 has 16 amino acids.

There are many counts of this clonotype. DNA for the CDR3: TGTGCCAGCAGTTTCCCAGTCCCTCAAAGGAGGAACGAGCAGTACTTC. Its protein is CASSFPVPQRRNEQYF. The chain carries TRBV28 and TRBJ2-7, with D perhaps matching TRBD2 (5 bases). V was pared by 3 bases and J by 5 bases, with 20 bases between. This CDR3 is built from 16 residues. Germline lookup yields CDR1 MDHEN and CDR2 SYDVKM.

This clonotype was seen a handful of times. The chain is built from TRBV4-3 and TRBJ1-1, with D maybe TRBD1 (5 bases). V lost 2 bases and J lost 11, with 12 bases in between. The CDR3 runs 12 residues. Germline loops: CDR1 LGHNA, CDR2 YSLEER. The CDR3 spells CASSQIPGAAFF. CDR3 bases: TGCGCCAGCAGCCAAATTCCTGGGGCCGCTTTCTTT.

Many counts were recorded for this clonotype. This chain connects TRBV12-3 or TRBV12-4 to TRBJ1-6; D is uncertain. Trimming left V 2 bases short and J 7 bases short, with 9 bases between. The CDR3 consists of 14 residues. As DNA, the CDR3 is TGTGCCAGCAGTTTAAGGGCCGAAAATTCACCCCTCCACTTT. It encodes CASSLRAENSPLHF.

This clonotype was seen more than once but under ten times. The J gene is TRBJ2-5, the V gene TRBV25-1; the D call may be TRBD1 or TRBD2 (6 bases each). This CDR3 region has 15 residues. From germline, CDR1 is MGHDK and CDR2 SYGVNS. Trimming cost V 5 bases and J 1 base, with 14 bases left between them. The chain's CDR3 is CASSFVGGFQETQYF. CDR3 coding DNA: TGTGCCAGCAGTTTCGTGGGGGGCTTCCAAGAGACCCAGTACTTC.

This clonotype was counted at least ten times. The V gene is TRBV7-8, the J gene TRBJ2-7; the D gene is possibly TRBD1 (5 bases). Germline V gene lookup returns CDR1 SGHVS and CDR2 FQNEAQ. This CDR3 comprises 13 residues. V was trimmed by 0 bases and J by 6 bases, leaving 9 bases between them. The CDR3 sequence: CASSLARRGEQYF. The CDR3 nucleotides read TGTGCCAGCAGCTTAGCCCGTAGGGGCGAGCAGTACTTC.

This clonotype was seen a handful of times. V gene TRBV19 combines with J gene TRBJ1-1; 7 positions match TRBD1. Germline lookup yields CDR1 LNHDA and CDR2 SQIVND (reference sequence). The CDR3 totals 13 residues. Losses at the gene ends were 8 bases for V and 2 bases for J; bases not matched to a gene: 5. The CDR3 region is CASQTGRNTEAFF. For the CDR3, the DNA is TGTGCCAGTCAGACAGGGCGTAACACTGAAGCTTTCTTT.

There are many counts of this clonotype. The chain has TRBV7-3 and TRBJ2-3; D remains ambiguous. The V end lost 0 bases, the J end lost 0 bases, and 7 bases lay between the germline ends. This CDR3 is 15 amino acids long. Germline CDR1 is SGHTA and CDR2 is FQGTGA. This CDR3 is CASSLTGLSTDTQYF. CDR3 sequence (DNA): TGTGCCAGCAGCTTAACTGGGCTCAGCACAGATACGCAGTATTTT.

Note on this clonotype: A read error may explain this, as a much larger clone is one base away. The chain has TRBV6-1 and TRBJ1-3; 8 bases are a match to TRBD1. CDR1 MNHNS and CDR2 SASEGT come from the germline V gene. This CDR3 has 15 amino acids. CDR3 sequence reads: CAGSEQGVAGNTIYF. Here the CDR3 DNA reads TGTGCCGGCAGTGAACAGGGGGTCGCTGGAAACACCATATATTTT.

The rearrangement joins TRBV25-1 to TRBJ2-7; D is ambiguous. Trimming stripped 4 bases from V and 5 bases from J, with 12 bases between. From germline, CDR1 is MGHDK and CDR2 SYGVNS. The CDR3 loop spans 13 amino acids. CDR3 in amino acids: CASSGYGSDEQYF. The CDR3 nucleotides read TGTGCCAGCAGTGGCTACGGGTCGGACGAGCAGTACTTC.

This clonotype was recorded a few times. The V gene is TRBV12-3 or TRBV12-4, the J gene TRBJ2-1, with D unresolved. Trimming pared 4 bases from V and 7 bases from J, leaving 11 bases between. This CDR3 has 13 residues. The CDR3 reads CASSYEELNEQFF. CDR3 bases: TGTGCCAGCAGTTACGAGGAGCTTAATGAGCAGTTCTTC.

This clonotype was counted at least ten times. This rearrangement joins TRBV28 to TRBJ1-5; a weak D match, TRBD1 (5 bases). This CDR3 comprises 15 residues. CDR1 and CDR2 (germline): MDHEN, SYDVKM. The germline V and J ends were trimmed by 2 bases and 3 bases, with 11 bases remaining between them. The CDR3 reads CASSLIRGPNQPQHF. The CDR3 DNA follows: TGTGCCAGCAGTTTAATTCGGGGCCCCAATCAGCCCCAGCATTTT.

This clonotype was seen a few times. The chain uses TRBV7-9 and TRBJ2-6; D possibly corresponds to TRBD1 (5 bases). V lost 1 base, J lost 0 bases, and 10 bases lay in between. In germline, CDR1 is SEHNR, CDR2 FQNEAQ (reference sequence). The length of the CDR3 is 17 residues. The CDR3 DNA is TGTGCCAGCAGCTTAGACAGGTCGTTCTCTGGGGCCAACGTCCTGACTTTC. This codes for CASSLDRSFSGANVLTF.

This clonotype was picked up many times. This rearrangement joins TRBV11-2 to TRBJ2-7; TRBD2 matches 8 bases. The CDR3 has 14 amino acids. After removal of 6 bases from V and 3 bases from J, the junction contained 7 bases not matched to a gene. CDR1 and CDR2 (germline): SGHAT, FQNNGV. The CDR3 region has the DNA TGTGCCAGCAGTCGGGAGGGGAGCCACTACGAGCAGTACTTC. The encoded protein is CASSREGSHYEQYF.

This clonotype was counted at least ten times. The chain carries TRBV11-3 and TRBJ2-2; 8 bases are shared with TRBD2. This CDR3 is 16 amino acids long. Germline V CDR1 and CDR2: SGHNT, YENEEA. V shed 3 bases and J 4 bases; nucleotides not matched to a gene: 7. The CDR3 sequence is CASSFQAGASTGELFF. In DNA form, the CDR3 reads TGTGCCAGCAGCTTCCAAGCGGGAGCGAGCACCGGGGAGCTGTTTTTT.

This clonotype was observed many times. V usage is TRBV12-3 or TRBV12-4 and J usage is TRBJ2-1, with D possibly being TRBD2 (6 bases). The CDR3 is 16 residues long. Trimming removed 6 bases at V and 7 bases at J, with 22 bases between. The DNA for the CDR3 is TGTGCCAGCAGGGTACTAGCCACCTCCTCGGGGAATGAGCAGTTCTTC. This translates into CASRVLATSSGNEQFF.

This clonotype was seen ten or more times. V and J are TRBV2 and TRBJ2-7, with TRBD1 matching 8 bases. The V gene end was trimmed by 6 bases and the J gene end by 2 bases; junction bases not matched to a gene: 6. Germline V gene lookup returns CDR1 SNHLY and CDR2 FYNNEI. The CDR3 loop spans 14 amino acids. The CDR3 protein is CASRDRDSAYEQYF. DNA for the CDR3: TGTGCCAGCAGGGACAGGGATTCTGCCTACGAGCAGTACTTC.

This clonotype has a count of ten or more. This chain connects TRBV5-1 to TRBJ1-1; possible D gene TRBD1, 5 bases. V lost 5 bases, J lost 9 bases, and 14 bases lay in between. Germline V CDR1 and CDR2: SGHRS, YFSETQ. The CDR3 contains 12 residues. DNA for the CDR3: TGCGCCAGCAGTCAGGACGGGGGAAAAGCTTTCTTT. It yields the protein CASSQDGGKAFF.

This clonotype was counted only a few times. V gene TRBV15 combines with J gene TRBJ2-1; 7 nucleotides line up with TRBD2. CDR1 and CDR2 from the germline V gene are LNHNV and YYDKDF (reference sequence). This CDR3 region has 16 residues. V was pared by 0 bases and J by 6 bases, with 8 bases of the junction left unmatched. The CDR3 reads CATSREGDYSFNEQFF. The CDR3, as DNA: TGTGCCACCAGCAGAGAGGGGGACTACTCGTTCAATGAGCAGTTCTTC.

This clonotype was counted between two and nine times. This chain connects TRBV12-3 or TRBV12-4 to TRBJ2-1, with 7 bases lining up with TRBD1. Trimming at V came to 6 bases and at J to 9 bases, leaving 5 bases not matched to a gene. The CDR3 is 12 residues long. The CDR3 DNA reads as TGTGCCAGCAGGTACAGGGGCAGTGAGCAGTTCTTC. Its protein product is CASRYRGSEQFF.

At least ten counts were recorded for this clonotype. The chain combines TRBV3-1 with TRBJ2-3, with D possibly TRBD1 on 6 matching bases. The CDR3 is made up of 15 amino acids. Between the trimmed V and J ends, which lost 1 base and 1 base, there was a span of 9 bases. Germline V gene data show CDR1 as LGHDT and CDR2 as YNNKEL (reference sequence). CDR3 nucleotides: TGTGCCAGCAGCCAAGTTCCAGGGGGCACAGATACGCAGTATTTT. Its translation: CASSQVPGGTDTQYF.

This clonotype appeared a single time. Just one base apart from a much larger clone, this may be a read error. This chain joins TRBV7-9 and TRBJ2-1; D may be TRBD1 or TRBD2 (5 bases each). Germline assignment: CDR1 SEHNR and CDR2 FQNEAQ (reference sequence). V was trimmed by 1 base and J by 7 bases, leaving 11 bases between them. The CDR3 is made up of 14 amino acids. Written as DNA, the CDR3 is TGTGCCAGCAGCTTAGTCCAGGGAGATAATGAGCAGTTCTTC. It is translated as CASSLVQGDNEQFF. Filled out from reference TRBV7-9 and TRBJ2-1, the complete variable domain reads DTGVSQNPRHKITKRGQNVTFRCDPISEHNRLYWYRQTLGQGPEFLTYFQNEAQLEKSRLLSDRFSAERPKGSFSTLEIQRTEQGDSAMYLCASSLVQGDNEQFFGPGTRLTVL.

This clonotype was counted many times. The chain joins TRBV6-1 to TRBJ2-2; the D gene is possibly TRBD1 (5 bases). The germline gives CDR1 MNHNS, CDR2 SASEGT. Trimming shortened V by 5 bases and J by 9 bases, and 19 bases separated the two germline ends. The CDR3 contains 15 residues. For the CDR3, the DNA is TGTGCCAGCAGTTACGGGCAGGGTGGGATCTGGGAGCTGTTTTTT. Protein: CASSYGQGGIWELFF.

V and J are TRBV19 and TRBJ1-5; perhaps TRBD1 as D (6 bases). The CDR3 runs 16 residues. Germline CDR1 and CDR2: LNHDA and SQIVND (reference sequence). Trimming pared 6 bases from V and 7 bases from J, leaving 22 bases between. The CDR3 loop is CASSVIQGTRGQPQHF. CDR3 coding DNA: TGTGCCAGTAGCGTAATCCAGGGGACCCGAGGACAGCCCCAGCATTTT. The variable domain in full, completed from reference TRBV19 and TRBJ1-5, reads DGGITQSPKYLFRKEGQNVTLSCEQNLNHDAMYWYRQDPGQGLRLIYYSQIVNDFQKGDIAEGYSVSREKKESFPLTVTSAQKNPTAFYLCASSVIQGTRGQPQHFGDGTRLSIL.

This clonotype was counted at least ten times. The chain couples TRBV30 to TRBJ2-3, with D unresolved. Germline loops: CDR1 GTSNPN, CDR2 SVGIG (reference sequence). CDR3 length: 11 residues. Trimming removed 0 bases from V and 5 bases from J, with 3 bases in between. DNA for the CDR3: TGTGCCTGGAGTGTACGAGATACGCAGTATTTT. As protein: CAWSVRDTQYF.

This clonotype was observed many times. The rearrangement joins TRBV2 to TRBJ1-5; weak D call: TRBD1 (6 bases). Germline V gives CDR1 SNHLY, CDR2 FYNNEI. V shed 0 bases and J shed 3 bases, with 15 bases lying between them. This CDR3 has 17 amino acids. The chain's CDR3 is CASSEAQGSRDNQPQHF. As DNA, the CDR3 is TGTGCCAGCAGTGAAGCGCAGGGGTCGAGGGACAATCAGCCCCAGCATTTT.

The table lists this clonotype with a few counts. The chain couples TRBV7-9 to TRBJ1-3; the D is unclear. V was pared by 5 bases and J by 0 bases, with 14 bases between. The length of the CDR3 is 16 residues. Per the germline V gene, CDR1 is SEHNR and CDR2 is FQNEAQ (reference sequence). Here the CDR3 DNA reads TGTGCCAGCAGCCTCCAGACTTTAGTCTCTGGAAACACCATATATTTT. Translated, it gives CASSLQTLVSGNTIYF.